The 23 T cell receptor beta chains below all came from one sample that was sequenced in a study of graft-versus-host responses after intestinal transplantation. Only in-frame clones appear in the TCRdb table, and some are missing; sequencing was by immunoSEQ multiplex PCR. The sample has 25,000 to 30,000 clones; just under 95% are singletons. The material was PBMCs, obtained roughly 62 days after intestinal transplant. The receptors derive from a human patient who received an intestinal transplant, so some T cells may come from the graft donor.

The chain uses TRBV7-6 and TRBJ2-1; D unresolved. The CDR3 is made up of 15 amino acids. V shed 0 bases and J shed 2 bases, with 8 bases lying between them. Germline CDR1 SGHVS, CDR2 FNYEAQ. Here the CDR3 DNA reads TGTGCCAGCAGCTTAGCTTCCAGTACCTACAATGAGCAGTTCTTC. Its translation: CASSLASSTYNEQFF.

The J gene is TRBJ2-7, the V gene TRBV6-1; 11 bases align to TRBD1. CDR3 size: 15 residues. Germline V CDR1 and CDR2: MNHNS, SASEGT. V gave up 4 bases and J gave up 1 base; unmatched junction bases: 3. DNA of the CDR3: TGTGCCAGCAGTGGCCGGGACAGGGGGTCCTACGAGCAGTACTTC. The encoded protein is CASSGRDRGSYEQYF.

This clone was seen only a few times. The V and J genes are TRBV5-8 and TRBJ2-7; TRBD2 matches 8 bases. Trimming removed 4 bases from V and 6 bases from J; junction bases left unmatched: 3. CDR1 is SGHTS and CDR2 is YDEGEE in the germline V gene. The CDR3 is 12 residues long. The CDR3 here is CASSLAGPEQYF. The DNA for the CDR3 is TGTGCCAGCAGCCTAGCGGGCCCCGAGCAGTACTTC.

V is TRBV29-1 and J is TRBJ1-1, with 8 bases fitting TRBD1. J gave up 1 base and V 2 bases, and 6 bases lay outside the gene matches. Germline CDR1 and CDR2: SQVTM and ANQGSEA. The CDR3 spans 15 residues. For the CDR3, the DNA is TGCAGCGTTGAAAGTTGGCAGGGGGCGAACACTGAAGCTTTCTTT. This translates into CSVESWQGANTEAFF.

The V call is TRBV2, the J call TRBJ1-4; D gene unclear. The germline V gene has CDR1 SNHLY and CDR2 FYNNEI. The CDR3 is made up of 13 amino acids. Trimming cost V 3 bases and J 7 bases, with 9 bases left between them. CDR3 protein: CASSDNPAEKLFF. The CDR3, as DNA: TGTGCCAGCAGTGACAACCCGGCTGAAAAACTGTTTTTT.

The rearrangement joins TRBV30 to TRBJ1-1, with no clear D. The germline V and J ends were trimmed by 6 bases and 8 bases, with 19 bases remaining between them. Germline loops: CDR1 GTSNPN, CDR2 SVGIG (reference sequence). This CDR3 spans 13 amino acids. In DNA, the CDR3 is TGTGCCTGTATACCCATTATGATGTTAGAAGCTTTCTTT. Encoded protein: CACIPIMMLEAFF. The entire variable domain, with the rest obtained from reference TRBV30 and TRBJ1-1, is as follows: SQTIHQWPATLVQPVGSPLSLECTVEGTSNPNLYWYRQAAGRGLQLLFYSVGIGQISSEVPQNLSASRPQDRQFILSSKKLLLSDSGFYLCACIPIMMLEAFFGQGTRLTVV.

The chain employs TRBV7-3 and TRBJ2-6, with D perhaps matching TRBD1 (5 bases). This CDR3 has 19 residues. Trimming took 5 bases from V and 1 from J, leaving 21 bases between them. In germline, CDR1 is SGHTA, CDR2 FQGTGA. CDR3 sequence (DNA): TGTGCCAGCAGCAACGGCGTTGCGACAGCACCTTCTGGGGCCAACGTCCTGACTTTC. This encodes CASSNGVATAPSGANVLTF.

The V gene is TRBV30, the J gene TRBJ1-3; D possibly corresponds to TRBD1 (5 bases). Germline CDR1 reads GTSNPN; CDR2 reads SVGIG (reference sequence). Trimming took 3 bases from V and 4 from J, leaving 13 bases between them. The length of the CDR3 is 14 residues. CDR3 bases: TGTGCCTGGAGGTTGTGGGGGACCGGAAACACCATATATTTT. Its protein product is CAWRLWGTGNTIYF.

This clone was seen a single time. The genes are TRBV25-1 and TRBJ1-1; no clear D. CDR1 is MGHDK, CDR2 SYGVNS, per germline. The CDR3 loop spans 13 amino acids. Trimming pared 10 bases from V and 1 base from J, leaving 13 bases between. This CDR3 reads CATTPSGNTEAFF. CDR3 DNA sequence: TGTGCCACAACCCCCTCAGGGAACACTGAAGCTTTCTTT.

The DNA of the CDR3 is TGTGCCAGTACCCGGACAGGGGAACCCACTGAAGCTTTCTTT. This translates into CASTRTGEPTEAFF. V and J are TRBV19 and TRBJ1-1; TRBD1 agrees at 9 bases. Trimming cost V 7 bases and J 4 bases; bases outside gene matches: 7. The germline gives CDR1 LNHDA, CDR2 SQIVND (reference sequence). CDR3 length: 14 residues.

The chain is built from TRBV19 and TRBJ2-1; 9 nucleotides match TRBD2. Germline CDR1 LNHDA, CDR2 SQIVND (reference sequence). V was clipped by 6 bases and J by 4 bases; unmatched bases: 7. The CDR3 contains 15 residues. CDR3 coding DNA: TGTGCCAGTAGCCGTACTAGCGGGCAATACAATGAGCAGTTCTTC. Its protein product is CASSRTSGQYNEQFF.

V gene TRBV6-5 combines with J gene TRBJ2-7, with D perhaps being TRBD1 or TRBD2 (5 bases each). CDR1 and CDR2 (germline): MNHEY, SVGAGI. V lost 10 bases and J 0 bases, leaving 13 bases between the germline ends. This CDR3 has 13 amino acids. The CDR3 reads CATRAGSSYEQYF. In DNA, the CDR3 is TGTGCCACCCGGGCAGGGAGCTCCTACGAGCAGTACTTC.

The V gene is TRBV18, the J gene TRBJ2-3, with 12 nucleotides matching TRBD2. Germline CDR1 reads KGHSH; CDR2 reads LQKENI. V trimming: 2 bases; J trimming: 1 base; junction bases outside the gene matches: 7. The CDR3 is made up of 18 amino acids. CDR3 loop: CASSPVPSGGAGTDTQYF. The CDR3 DNA is TGTGCCAGCTCACCAGTCCCTAGCGGGGGGGCCGGCACAGATACGCAGTATTTT.

This chain joins TRBV4-3 and TRBJ2-3; 8 positions match TRBD2. Germline-derived CDR1 and CDR2 are LGHNA and YSLEER. J lost 1 base, V lost 4 bases, and 4 bases had no gene match. This CDR3 has 15 residues. This chain's CDR3 is CASSRRSGGTDTQYF. In DNA form, the CDR3 reads TGCGCCAGCAGCCGTCGTAGCGGGGGCACAGATACGCAGTATTTT.

A single count supports this clone. The chain employs TRBV5-5 and TRBJ2-7; either TRBD1 or TRBD2 may supply D (5 bases each). This CDR3 is 15 amino acids long. CDR1 and CDR2 (germline): SGHKS, YYEKEE (reference sequence). V was shortened by 0 bases and J by 0 bases, with 10 bases between the two germline ends. This CDR3 is CASSLDGGSSYEQYF. In DNA form, the CDR3 reads TGTGCCAGCAGCTTGGATGGGGGTAGCTCCTACGAGCAGTACTTC.

J is TRBJ1-2 and V is TRBV19; TRBD1 is a possible D gene (6 bases). Trimming removed 4 bases at V and 3 bases at J, with 12 bases between. This CDR3 spans 14 amino acids. Germline V gives CDR1 LNHDA, CDR2 SQIVND (reference sequence). The CDR3 loop reads CASSTGQYHYGYTF. Here the CDR3 DNA reads TGTGCCAGTAGTACCGGACAGTATCACTATGGCTACACCTTC.

The chain recombines TRBV5-4 with TRBJ1-2, with D perhaps matching TRBD1 (5 bases). The CDR3 runs 16 residues. Trimming cost V 4 bases and J 3 bases, with 19 bases left between them. CDR1 is SGHNT and CDR2 is YYREEE in the germline V gene (reference sequence). The CDR3 DNA follows: TGTGCCAGCAGCCTGGGTGCTGGGGGACGGGACTATGGCTACACCTTC. Translation: CASSLGAGGRDYGYTF.

This clone was seen once. The chain links TRBV4-3 to TRBJ2-1; TRBD1 is a possible D gene (5 bases). This CDR3 spans 15 amino acids. V lost 0 bases, J lost 6 bases, and 12 bases lay in between. Looked up from germline, CDR1 is LGHNA and CDR2 is YSLEER. The CDR3, as DNA: TGCGCCAGCAGCCAAGATAGAGGACACCGCAATGAGCAGTTCTTC. It encodes CASSQDRGHRNEQFF.

The CDR3 region has the DNA TGTGCCAGCAGCGTAGCAGGACTAGAGCGTGAGCAGTTCTTC. This encodes CASSVAGLEREQFF. The chain uses TRBV9 and TRBJ2-1; 7 bases match TRBD2. CDR3 length equals 14 residues. The germline V gene has CDR1 SGDLS and CDR2 YYNGEE. The trim removed 0 bases at V and 9 bases at J, leaving 6 bases unmatched.

The gene calls are TRBV5-1 and TRBJ2-6; 9 bases match TRBD1. CDR1 is SGHRS, CDR2 YFSETQ, per germline. J gave up 2 bases and V 2 bases, and 14 bases lay outside the gene matches. The CDR3 runs to 20 residues. CDR3 amino acids: CASSFNTGGGGTPGANVLTF. Here the CDR3 DNA reads TGCGCCAGCAGCTTTAATACAGGGGGCGGCGGTACCCCTGGGGCCAACGTCCTGACTTTC.

The chain joins TRBV7-8 to TRBJ1-3; D is unclear. CDR3 length: 16 residues. Germline V CDR1 and CDR2: SGHVS, FQNEAQ. V gave up 1 base and J gave up 2 bases, with 12 bases separating them. Here the CDR3 reads CASSLDAGFTGNTIYF. The CDR3 DNA reads as TGTGCCAGCAGCTTAGACGCGGGTTTTACTGGAAACACCATATATTTT. The complete variable domain, with remaining parts taken from reference TRBV7-8 and TRBJ1-3, reads GAGVSQSPRYKVAKRGQDVALRCDPISGHVSLFWYQQALGQGPEFLTYFQNEAQLDKSGLPSDRFFAERPEGSVSTLKIQRTQQEDSAVYLCASSLDAGFTGNTIYFGEGSWLTVV.

The V gene is TRBV7-9, the J gene TRBJ2-3, with 10 positions matching TRBD1. The length of the CDR3 is 16 residues. Trimming cost V 5 bases and J 3 bases; bases outside gene matches: 8. Germline V gene data show CDR1 as SEHNR and CDR2 as FQNEAQ (reference sequence). The CDR3 nucleotides are TGTGCCAGCAGCCTTAGGGGGGGACAGGGGACAGATACGCAGTATTTT. It is translated as CASSLRGGQGTDTQYF.

The chain carries TRBV6-5 and TRBJ2-5; TRBD1 matches 11 bases. The germline V gene has CDR1 MNHEY and CDR2 SVGAGI. This CDR3 has 15 amino acids. The ends lost 6 bases at V and 7 bases at J; junction bases unmatched: 10. The CDR3 coding sequence is TGTGCCAGCAGAGAACCGGGACAGGGGGACGGGACCCAGTACTTC. It is translated as CASREPGQGDGTQYF.